These T cell receptor beta chains were read from a single sample in a study of cytomegalovirus exposure and HLA in healthy donors. Some clones are missing from TCRdb's copy, which holds only in-frame ones; the method was immunoSEQ multiplex PCR. The table records more than 50,000 clones, around 70% of them present only once. The sequenced material came from PBMCs. The source is a woman aged 60-75 years in good health and CMV-seropositive. CDR3s include the opening cysteine and the closing phenylalanine or tryptophan.

>TRBJ2-7|TRBV4-3
CASSQDGTTPTWEQYF
>TRBJ1-6|TRBV6-1
CASLQGSSPLHF
>TRBJ1-2|TRBV6-1
CASSEAQVGRYGYTF
>TRBJ2-7|TRBV25-1
CASSDDRRLSYEQYF
>TRBJ2-6|TRBV27
CASSLRAQETGANVLTF
>TRBJ1-2|TRBV7-9
CASSLPGGAYTF
>TRBJ1-2|TRBV27
CASSKGGQNYGYTF
>TRBJ1-1|TRBV6-5
CASSYGAGAVTEAFF
>TRBJ1-2|TRBV6-1
CASRGTGGNYGYTF
>TRBJ2-7|TRBV6-5
CASSRQRGLPYEQYF
>TRBJ2-1|TRBV27
CASTRGKAGSGNEQFF
>TRBJ2-7|TRBV21-1
CASSCFTTSSSNF
>TRBJ1-5|TRBV4-1
CASSQGAWRNQPQHF
>TRBJ2-7|TRBV7-2
CASSIENGGEQYF
>TRBJ1-2|TRBV9
CASSRGGVRDGYTF
>TRBJ2-3|TRBV30
CAWTLGAADTQYF
>TRBJ1-1|TRBV28
CASSPGQGWGSTEAFF
>TRBJ1-4|TRBV27
CASSLGTGTEKLFF
>TRBJ2-7|TRBV2
CASRPGTGGSYEQYF
>TRBJ2-6|TRBV5-4
CASSLGGAGANVLTF
>TRBJ2-5|TRBV5-1
CASGRGGIEETQYF
>TRBJ2-3|TRBV19
CASSMPQATDTQYF
>TRBJ1-1|TRBV10-3
CAISPGTSEAFF
>TRBJ1-5|TRBV2
CASSAGSNQPQHF
>TRBJ2-2|TRBV5-1
CASSSGQLTGELFF
>TRBJ1-3|TRBV9
CASSVTGGPGNTIYF
>TRBJ1-1|TRBV14
CASSQDTGQMNTEAFF
>TRBJ1-1|TRBV6-5
CASSFIRGLNTEAFF
>TRBJ1-5|TRBV2
CASSFSVNQPQHF
>TRBJ2-5|TRBV2
CASTRAQETQYF
>TRBJ1-1|TRBV18
CASSPRRTGTVNTEAFF
>TRBJ2-7|TRBV6-5
CASSLGQGAYEQYF
>TRBJ1-5|TRBV4-1
CASSQAGQGGGQPQHF
>TRBJ2-5|TRBV2
CASSLGAGPAGETQYF
>TRBJ1-2|TRBV25-1
CASSDYLGQGVLGGYTF
>TRBJ1-2|TRBV15
CATSRGILQAGANYGYTF
>TRBJ1-4|TRBV19
CASSQTGSEKLFF
>TRBJ2-1|TRBV2
CARGGYNEQFF
>.|TRBV5-5
CASSFWGNSYEQYF
>TRBJ1-6|TRBV5-8
CASSSVNFLPLHF
>TRBJ1-4|TRBV27
CASSLSRFGGRHEKLFF
>TRBJ2-5|TRBV7-2
CASSSGETQYF
>TRBJ1-5|TRBV27
CASSLSELVGSPLGGNQPQHF
>TRBJ2-7|TRBV5-5
CASSLGGTPAYEQYF
>TRBJ1-2|TRBV7-2
CASSPTTANYGYTF
>TRBJ2-2|TRBV11-2
CASSRGLAGELFF
>TRBJ1-2|TRBV19
CASDTREGYGYTF